Shown below are 22 T cell receptor beta chains from a single sample sequenced in a study of metastatic and nonmetastatic thyroid tumors. TCRdb re-called the PCR reads with MiXCR. Of around 15,000 clones in the sample, around 25% are singletons; the top ten hold 12%. Every patient underwent thyroid surgery untreated. Sequenced material: tumor tissue. The receptors shown here come from a female donor with papillary thyroid cancer or a benign thyroid nodule (not recorded which). Some clones in this sample may be carry-over from other donors' samples.

This clone was counted at least ten times. The J gene is TRBJ2-1, the V gene TRBV5-1; TRBD2 matches 8 bases. The length of the CDR3 is 14 residues. Unmatched junction bases numbered 7, after V lost 2 bases and J lost 9 bases. The germline gives CDR1 SGHRS, CDR2 YFSETQ. CDR3 nucleotide sequence: TGCGCCAGCAGCTTTGAAGCGGGAGTGACTGAGCAGTTCTTC. The encoded protein is CASSFEAGVTEQFF.

Of note for this clone: One end of the junction fails to match germline, which may point to a read error. This chain connects TRBV5-4 to TRBJ2-7; D tentatively fits TRBD1 or TRBD2 (5 bases each). The germline V gene encodes CDR1 SGHNT and CDR2 YYREEE (reference sequence). The CDR3 consists of 18 residues. The CDR3 DNA is TGTGCCAGCAGCTCGTACGTGGGACCAGGCGGTAGAACCTACAAGCAGTACTTC. This codes for CASSSYVGPGGRTYKQYF.

The chain is built from TRBV12-3 or TRBV12-4 and TRBJ2-5; 7 bases are a match to TRBD1. CDR3 length: 15 amino acids. V lost 3 bases to trimming and J lost 8 bases; unmatched junction nucleotides: 12. The CDR3, as DNA: TGTGCCAGCAGTTTCCACAGGGGCCCAGGGTATACCCAGTACTTC. Translation gives CASSFHRGPGYTQYF.

This clone was seen many times. The chain joins TRBV2 to TRBJ1-2; unclear D gene. V gave up 10 bases and J gave up 7 bases, with 13 bases separating them. CDR3 size: 11 residues. Germline CDR1 is SNHLY and CDR2 is FYNNEI. The CDR3 protein is CATRPDSGYTF. The CDR3 DNA reads TGTGCCACCCGCCCCGATTCTGGCTACACCTTC.

The table lists this clone with a few counts. DNA for the CDR3: TGTGCCAGCAGCTACAGGCCGCCGAGCTCCTATAATTCACCCCTCCACTTT. Its protein product is CASSYRPPSSYNSPLHF. The chain recombines TRBV6-2 or TRBV6-3 with TRBJ1-6; weak D call: TRBD1 (5 bases). V dropped 6 bases and J dropped 0 bases, with 15 bases sitting between them. The CDR3 totals 17 residues. Germline V gene sequence: CDR1 MNHEY, CDR2 SVGEGT.

This clone was seen ten or more times. The chain carries TRBV7-3 and TRBJ2-7; tentative D call: TRBD2 (6 bases). V was trimmed by 2 bases and J by 3 bases, leaving 14 bases between them. The length of the CDR3 is 15 residues. CDR1 and CDR2 from the germline V gene are SGHTA and FQGTGA. The CDR3 DNA reads TGTGCCAGCAGCTTACAGGCTAGCGCCTTCTACGAGCAGTACTTC. Translating it yields CASSLQASAFYEQYF. The variable domain in full, with the rest retrieved from reference TRBV7-3 and TRBJ2-7, is GAGVSQTPSNKVTEKGKYVELRCDPISGHTALYWYRQSLGQGPEFLIYFQGTGAADDSGLPNDRFFAVRPEGSVSTLKIQRTERGDSAVYLCASSLQASAFYEQYFGPGTRLTVT.

The sample holds a few counts of this clone. The genes are TRBV6-1 and TRBJ1-1; a weak D match, TRBD1 (5 bases). From germline, CDR1 is MNHNS and CDR2 SASEGT. Trimming took 8 bases from V and 6 from J, leaving 13 bases between them. The CDR3 has 12 amino acids. The CDR3 reads CASWVGGAEAFF. The CDR3 bases are TGTGCCAGCTGGGTTGGGGGGGCTGAAGCTTTCTTT.

The J gene is TRBJ2-3, the V gene TRBV11-3, with D perhaps matching TRBD2 (6 bases). This CDR3 is 15 amino acids long. The germline gives CDR1 SGHNT, CDR2 YENEEA. V was cut by 5 bases and J by 0 bases, with 12 bases left in between. CDR3 sequence: CASSPGVGSTDTQYF. The CDR3 DNA reads as TGTGCCAGCAGCCCGGGGGTGGGTAGCACAGATACGCAGTATTTT.

This clone was detected ten times or more. The genes are TRBV7-9 and TRBJ1-5; D is uncertain. The V end was cut by 5 bases, the J end by 0 bases, with 20 bases between. CDR1 is SEHNR, CDR2 FQNEAQ, per germline (reference sequence). This CDR3 comprises 18 residues. Here the CDR3 DNA reads TGTGCCAGCAGCGCGACCTTCACCAGCGACAATAGCAATCAGCCCCAGCATTTT. It specifies CASSATFTSDNSNQPQHF.

This clone occurred a few times. The CDR3 loop is CASSYGTPMNEQFF. The CDR3 region has the DNA TGTGCCAGCAGTTACGGGACCCCGATGAATGAGCAGTTCTTC. The chain links TRBV12-3 or TRBV12-4 to TRBJ2-1; either TRBD1 or TRBD2 may fit D (5 bases each). CDR3 size: 14 residues. V was trimmed by 4 bases and J by 7 bases, leaving 14 bases between them.

This clone was counted ten times or more. This same CDR3 is encoded by further DNA sequences in the sample. This chain joins TRBV9 and TRBJ2-2, with no clear D. Between the trimmed V and J ends, which lost 8 bases and 4 bases, there was a span of 18 bases. This CDR3 spans 15 amino acids. Germline V gene lookup returns CDR1 SGDLS and CDR2 YYNGEE. The CDR3 DNA follows: TGTGCCAGTGACGCGGCGGCCCTTGGCACCGGGGAGCTGTTTTTT. Translated, it gives CASDAAALGTGELFF.

V usage is TRBV28 and J usage is TRBJ1-1; 12 bases line up with TRBD1. Trimming took 4 bases from V and 1 from J; bases not matched to a gene: 7. Germline V gene data show CDR1 as MDHEN and CDR2 as SYDVKM. This CDR3 contains 17 residues. The CDR3 region has the DNA TGTGCCAGCAGTTCGCCGGGACAGGGGGCGGGGAACACTGAAGCTTTCTTT. Amino acids: CASSSPGQGAGNTEAFF.

This clone showed up many times. The chain's CDR3 is CASSLGTSNEQYF. The CDR3 DNA reads as TGCGCCAGCAGCTTGGGGACTAGCAACGAGCAGTACTTC. The chain employs TRBV5-1 and TRBJ2-7, with TRBD2 identical over 8 bases. Germline loops: CDR1 SGHRS, CDR2 YFSETQ. Losses at the gene ends were 0 bases for V and 5 bases for J; bases not matched to a gene: 1. The CDR3 runs 13 residues.

This clone came up many times. This sample also contains other DNA sequences that code for the same CDR3. The chain is built from TRBV27 and TRBJ2-2; TRBD1 or TRBD2 may be the D gene (5 bases each). V was shortened by 7 bases and J by 7 bases, with 10 bases between the two germline ends. The CDR3 is 12 residues long. Germline V gene data show CDR1 as MNHEY and CDR2 as SMNVEV (reference sequence). This chain's CDR3 is CASMTGHGELFF. The DNA of the CDR3 is TGTGCCAGCATGACGGGGCACGGGGAGCTGTTTTTT.

This clone was counted many times. This chain connects TRBV4-1 to TRBJ1-3; D uncertain. The V end was cut by 0 bases, the J end by 1 base, with 10 bases between. CDR3 length: 16 amino acids. Per the germline V gene, CDR1 is MGHRA and CDR2 is YSYEKL. The CDR3 sequence: CASSQDQTASGNTIYF. The CDR3 region has the DNA TGCGCCAGCAGCCAAGATCAAACGGCATCTGGAAACACCATATATTTT.

This chain joins TRBV19 and TRBJ2-7, with D maybe TRBD1 (5 bases). V lost 3 bases and J lost 0, with 12 bases in between. The CDR3 has 15 amino acids. The germline CDR1 and CDR2 sequences are LNHDA and SQIVND (reference sequence). The CDR3 coding sequence is TGTGCCAGTAGTATGGGGTCAGGGCCCTCCTACGAGCAGTACTTC. Translating it yields CASSMGSGPSYEQYF.

This clone was seen repeatedly, ten times or more. This chain connects TRBV6-5 to TRBJ1-5; D is undetermined. The CDR3 runs 14 residues. Trimming removed 0 bases at V and 0 bases at J, with 3 bases between. Germline V gene lookup returns CDR1 MNHEY and CDR2 SVGAGI. The CDR3 DNA sequence: TGTGCCAGCAGTTACTCGGCTAGCAATCAGCCCCAGCATTTT. It encodes CASSYSASNQPQHF.

By frequency in the sample, this clone is medium-sized. The chain uses TRBV3-1 and TRBJ2-1, with 8 bases aligning to TRBD2. The CDR3 totals 14 residues. Trimming removed 4 bases from V and 8 bases from J; junction bases left unmatched: 7. Looked up from germline, CDR1 is LGHDT and CDR2 is YNNKEL (reference sequence). Here the CDR3 reads CASSPRSGGHEQFF. The DNA for the CDR3 is TGTGCCAGCAGCCCCCGAAGCGGGGGCCATGAGCAGTTCTTC.

The chain recombines TRBV5-1 with TRBJ2-3, with 8 bases lining up with TRBD2. This CDR3 has 15 amino acids. Germline V gene sequence: CDR1 SGHRS, CDR2 YFSETQ. V was pared by 4 bases and J by 9 bases, with 13 bases of the junction left unmatched. CDR3 nucleotides: TGCGCCAGCAGCCACAGCGGGAGTTGGAAAGACACGCAGTATTTT. This sequence encodes CASSHSGSWKDTQYF.

Turning to this clone: This may arise from a read error, as a much more abundant clone is one base away. The chain joins TRBV5-1 to TRBJ2-7; 8 bases agree with TRBD1. This CDR3 is built from 15 residues. Germline CDR1 and CDR2: SGHRS and YFSETQ. With 4 bases clipped from V and 5 bases from J, the junction kept 11 bases outside the gene matches. DNA of the CDR3: TGCGCCAGCAGCCCCACGTCAGGGGGCTTACACGAGCAGTACTTC. Protein product: CASSPTSGGLHEQYF.

Worth noting for this clone: The CDR3 ends on some other residue instead of the conserved phenylalanine or tryptophan, so this is likely a read error. This sequence joins TRBV6-4 and TRBJ2-6; a possible D gene is TRBD1 (5 bases). Germline CDR1 is MRHNA and CDR2 is SNTAGT. The CDR3 has 16 amino acids. V was trimmed by 2 bases and J by 0 bases, leaving 8 bases between them. CDR3 coding DNA: TGTGCCAGCAGTGACCCGGACAACTCTGGGGCCAACGTCCTGACTCTC. Translating it yields CASSDPDNSGANVLTL.

There are many counts of this clone. The V call is TRBV7-3, the J call TRBJ2-7, with D tentatively TRBD1 (5 bases). Looked up from germline, CDR1 is SGHTA and CDR2 is FQGTGA. Trimming left V 5 bases short and J 4 bases short, with 18 bases between. The CDR3 runs 15 residues. CDR3 sequence (DNA): TGTGCCAGCAGCCAAGGGGTGGGCAGGCTATACGAGCAGTACTTC. As protein: CASSQGVGRLYEQYF.